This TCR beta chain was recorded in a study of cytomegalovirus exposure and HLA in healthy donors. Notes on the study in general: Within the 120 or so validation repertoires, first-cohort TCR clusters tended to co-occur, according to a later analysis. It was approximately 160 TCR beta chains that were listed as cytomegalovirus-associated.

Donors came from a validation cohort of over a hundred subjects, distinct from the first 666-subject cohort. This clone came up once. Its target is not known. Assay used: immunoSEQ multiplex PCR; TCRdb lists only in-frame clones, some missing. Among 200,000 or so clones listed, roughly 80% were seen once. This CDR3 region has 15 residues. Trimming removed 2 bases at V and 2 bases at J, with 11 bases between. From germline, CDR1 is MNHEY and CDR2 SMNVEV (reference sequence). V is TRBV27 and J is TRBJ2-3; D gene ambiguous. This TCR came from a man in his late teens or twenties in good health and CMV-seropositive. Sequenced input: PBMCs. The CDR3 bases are TGTGCCAGCAGTTTAGTATCTGCGGTCACAGATACGCAGTATTTT. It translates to CASSLVSAVTDTQYF.